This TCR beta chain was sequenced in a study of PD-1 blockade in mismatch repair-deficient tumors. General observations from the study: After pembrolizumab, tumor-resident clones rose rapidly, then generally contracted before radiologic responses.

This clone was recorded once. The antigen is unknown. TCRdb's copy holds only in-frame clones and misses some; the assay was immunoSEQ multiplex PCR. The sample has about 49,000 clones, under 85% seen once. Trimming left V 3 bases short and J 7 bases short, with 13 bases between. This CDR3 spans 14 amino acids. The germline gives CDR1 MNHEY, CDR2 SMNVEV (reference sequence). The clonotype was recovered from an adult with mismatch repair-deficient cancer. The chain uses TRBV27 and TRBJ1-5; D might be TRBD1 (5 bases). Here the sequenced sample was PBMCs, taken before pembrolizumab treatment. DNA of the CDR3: TGTGCCAGCAGTTTGGGGGGGGTAGGGCAGCCCCAGCATTTT. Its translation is CASSLGGVGQPQHF.